This T cell receptor (beta chain) derives from a study of cytomegalovirus exposure and HLA in healthy donors (dated 2017 in TCRdb). Turning to the overall study: An earlier analysis of approximately 590 of the donors reported roughly 300 Gb of sequence data and more than 90 million unique TCR beta sequences from approximately 180 million T cells. Because of strong linkage in the cohort, roughly five DR-DQ haplotypes were treated as single units for association and clustering. Among several hundred genotyped donors of the cohort, an average of approximately 220,000 unique TCR beta nucleotide sequences was sequenced per donor, of which roughly 17% were non-productive. The study used immunosequencing to profile the T cell repertoires of around 600 subjects and linked those repertoires to cytomegalovirus serostatus. An earlier analysis of 587 of the donors used high-throughput TCR beta sequencing to judge whether each TCR beta V gene segment behaved as functional or pseudogenic. Rather than drawing on any new phenotypic data, the later analysis identified candidate immune exposures from TCR beta sequences and the way those sequences occurred across donors. To predict cytomegalovirus infection status, the study combined high-throughput TCR immunosequencing, statistical association of individual TCRs with disease status, and machine learning. Along with the roughly 610-subject first cohort, a separate validation cohort of over a hundred different subjects was used. Class I and class II HLA loci were covered by the typing at four-digit resolution. The number of typed donors differed by locus: about 620-640 for A, B, C, DRB1 and DQB1; 500 to 550 for DQA1; 606 for DPA1; and some 450 for DPB1. All discovery cohort repertoires had been generated on a single sequencing platform. Among the 398 genotyped donors, approximately 81% belonged to the genetic ancestry cluster associated with self-reported Caucasian donors. A later genetic analysis used genome-wide SNP genotypes for about 65% of the 666 donors, treating that subset as a discovery cohort. A later analysis re-analyzed previously published TCR beta repertoires from 600 to 850 donors and added high-resolution HLA genotyping to study TCR occurrence patterns. About 280 gigabases of sequencing data and about 92 million unique TCR sequences made up an early release that covered approximately 650 HLA-typed donors. The study aimed to test whether signatures of past pathogen exposure could be identified by cataloging public T cell receptors. Alongside the repertoire data, information on donor age, sex, ethnicity and CMV serostatus was compiled. Study-wide conclusions, independent of this receptor: In a later analysis, HLA-associated TCR beta chains showed more clonal expansion and lower generation probabilities than non-associated chains that were equally common. According to a later genetic analysis, donors in an Asian-associated ancestry cluster had fewer N-insertions in productive TCRs than the approximately 630-donor mean. According to a later analysis, most CMV-associated TCR beta chains appeared to be HLA-restricted, and the HLA associations seemed to be driven largely by CMV exposure. A further reported finding was that TCR beta sequences accurately predicted the HLA-A and HLA-B alleles for most subjects in the first cohort. Cytomegalovirus status was reported to be diagnosed by the classifier with high specificity and sensitivity in both the original and validation cohorts. A later genetic analysis associated a missense DCLRE1C variant with V-gene and J-gene trimming of TCR beta chains, and an independent cohort replicated the association. In an earlier analysis of roughly 500 of the donors, most TCR beta V segments appeared in productive rearrangements about 87% or about 30% of the time, broadly matching IMGT annotations. Presence/absence analyses assumed roughly uniform sequencing depth across donors, an assumption that may not hold. The cohort was sequenced for TCR beta chains only, and without alpha or paired-chain data the features that could be detected were limited. The only immune exposure information available for the cohort was CMV serostatus. The authors suggested that the approach could potentially be extended to other disease states and immunological phenotypes. Linkage disequilibrium might explain the correlated functional status among segregating V segments, but an unknown experimental factor could not be ruled out. When HLA alleles, especially DR and DQ, strongly co-occurred, TCR associations were difficult to assign to individual alleles. Most TCR sequences were observed very rarely across donors, whereas some public TCRs were present in many individuals. Because some donors lacked HLA typing at each locus, the association tests relied only on the typed subset. A cluster of highly shared sequence variants was judged likely to represent a technical artifact of the sequencing pipeline. Several of the top co-occurrence clusters appeared to be linked to parvovirus B19, influenza, CMV and Epstein-Barr virus, according to a later analysis. The earlier analysis of almost 600 of the donors excluded 15 to 20 rarely observed V segments, including chromosome 9 orphons, because counts were too low. The study listed 150 to 200 TCR beta chains as associated with cytomegalovirus. According to a later analysis, TCR association rates differed among HLA loci, with DRB1 alleles showing the most associated TCRs and HLA-C alleles showing the fewest. At a false discovery rate of 0.05, a later analysis linked under 20,000 TCR beta sequences to specific HLA alleles. In vitro tests confirmed that three of the cytomegalovirus-associated TCR beta chains recognize cytomegalovirus antigens. Some IMGT-functional V segments, including TRBV6-2 and TRBV6-3, could not be told apart with the 87-base-pair reads, so those segments were excluded.

For this clone: Its antigen is still unknown. Base qualities are not provided; no much larger clone lies one nucleotide away.

Library creation used the immunoSEQ multiplex PCR assay. For the multiplex PCR, a mixture combining 60 forward primers for TCR Vbeta segments and 13 reverse primers for TCR Jbeta segments was used. The CDR3 region of rearranged TCR beta genes was amplified from genomic DNA with a multiplex PCR assay. The amplified TCR beta libraries were sequenced on the Illumina HiSeq System as 87-base-pair reads. Regarding the original processing steps: In a later analysis, 70 million to 95 million unique TCR beta chains were counted across the approximately 670 repertoires, and approximately 11 million of these chains were shared by at least two donors. Raw reads were error-corrected and collapsed into unique sequences with a nearest-neighbor algorithm that merged closely related sequences to remove PCR and sequencing errors. V, D and J gene segments were assigned by aligning CDR3 sequences to IMGT reference sequences. Each retained sequence needed at least a six-nucleotide match to both a V gene segment and a J gene segment. A rearrangement was called productive if the CDR3 had no stop codons and remained in frame with V and J, and every other rearrangement was called non-productive. Following IMGT convention, CDR3 was defined as the stretch from the second conserved V-encoded cysteine to the conserved J-encoded phenylalanine. Sequences without an unambiguous match to a single V gene segment were excluded from the earlier analysis of several hundred of the donors. In an earlier analysis of more than 500 of the donors, a V segment was called functional when productive rearrangements were above 56.7%, and segregating when the standard deviation between donors exceeded 5%. A statistical classification framework was built to diagnose cytomegalovirus status from the catalog of TCR beta chain sequences. In a later analysis, TCR nucleotide sequences were compared against IMGT/GENE-DB human TR gene sequences so that V and J genes could be assigned. In a later analysis, CDR3 sequences and most-parsimonious VDJ recombination scenarios were assigned using the TCRdist pipeline. In a later analysis, each TCR beta chain was defined by its CDR3 amino acid sequence together with its V-gene family, and reads without a unique V-gene family were excluded. To address suspected cross-contamination and a sequencing artifact, a later analysis removed 592 highly shared, low-generation-probability nucleotide sequences. In a later analysis, a clonal expansion index for each public chain was calculated from normalized within-repertoire ranks of inferred template counts. In a later analysis, generation probabilities were computed with a VDJ recombination model fitted to out-of-frame rearrangements, and the resulting probabilities were checked against IGoR. Hypergeometric tests were used in a later analysis to score TCR-TCR, TCR-HLA and TCR-CMV co-occurrence, with a repertoire-size bias correction applied to the TCR pairs. To estimate false discovery rates, a later analysis permuted the HLA or CMV assignments 20 times. In a later analysis, co-occurring TCRs were grouped using DBSCAN, with TCRdist sequence similarity added in when clustering inside HLA-allele-positive subsets. Repertoires with fewer than 30,000 or more than 120,000 public chains were left out of co-occurrence clustering, as were about five repertoires with anomalous nucleotide sharing. TCRdb holds this immuneACCESS table with in-frame rearrangements only. Some clones are missing; in checked studies, unresolved V genes explain under half, and the rest has no known cause. The V and J calls and clone size were taken over from that table, and D and trimming were inferred from the DNA. The sample contains 140,000 or so clones, about 80% of them found a single time. Around 9.7% of the sample lies in the top ten.

Relative to germline, V is 8 bases shorter and J is 3 bases shorter, with 16 bases between their ends. Its CDR3 holds 15 amino acids, cysteine through phenylalanine. Kept here is only the CDR3 DNA, which spans 45 bases and is read in frame from base 1. The germline V gene specifies MGHDK as CDR1 and SYGVNS as CDR2. The cohort consisted of hundreds of healthy bone marrow donors. At the time of sampling, all cohort members were nominally healthy, though unrecorded immune exposures were likely present. The donor tested CMV seropositive, placing the donor among the approximately 310 seropositive members of the cohort. A peripheral blood sample was provided by each donor, and peripheral blood mononuclear cells were used for TCR beta sequencing. Genomic DNA extraction from the blood cell samples was performed with the Qiagen DNeasy Blood Extraction Kit.

Sequenced input: PBMCs. The TCR was taken from a woman aged 55 to 70 in good health and CMV-seropositive. The chain links TRBV25-1 with TRBJ2-2; D gene: possibly TRBD2, on 7 matching bases. The CDR3 region has the sequence CASRRGGRDTGELFF. The DNA sequence is given as TGTGCCAGCCGACGCGGGGGCAGAGACACCGGGGAGCTGTTTTTT.